This T cell receptor beta chain was captured in a study of T cells in Graves' hyperthyroidism and ophthalmopathy (dated by TCRdb to between 2018 and 2020). With regard to the full study: To identify distinguishing TCR V-J signatures, a discovery cohort of 90 to 100 patients was used, comprising roughly 45 with Graves' ophthalmopathy and some 60 with stable Graves' hyperthyroidism. An independent validation cohort of under 20 hyperthyroidism patients and about 16 patients who later progressed to ophthalmopathy tested prospective prediction of ophthalmopathy. The 100 discovery patients were divided at random into training and test sets in a 7:3 ratio. In addition, the study compared T-cell repertoires in thyroid tissue and in blood from six Graves' hyperthyroidism patients. Following sampling, methimazole starting at 30 mg daily was given to hyperthyroidism patients, and high-dose intravenous methylprednisolone was given to ophthalmopathy patients. The paper reports TCR Vbeta CDR3 sequencing of roughly 140 peripheral blood samples: over 40 ophthalmopathy, under 80 hyperthyroidism and around 17 progressor patients. The study at large found these results: Sample size was not statistically predetermined, and blinding of investigators to group allocation was not performed. Most expanded thyroid clonotypes (frequency above 0.001) were also detected in blood, a finding suggesting that blood repertoires may reflect thyroid immune responses. Ophthalmopathy was separated from stable hyperthyroidism by a 13 V-J signature model, with over 85% sensitivity and 81% to 83% specificity obtained in cross-validation and 80%/75% obtained in testing. In validation, progression to ophthalmopathy was predicted by the model with roughly 71% sensitivity and 72% to 85% specificity, a median of around 6.5 months before onset.

Amplification of TCR beta CDR3 regions was carried out from RNA transcripts. For the first round of RT-PCR on the TCR CDR3, the HTBI primer set was used together with the Qiagen OneStep RT-PCR kit. The libraries were constructed in a second round of multiplex PCR and then size-selected and purified. Sequencing of the libraries was done on an Illumina HiSeq2000 using paired-end 100 bp reads. The study's own analysis went as follows. SOAPnuke was used to process the raw data, throwing out any read that contained adapters or uncalled bases, had a mean Phred below 15, or lacked an exact constant-primer or identifier match. High-quality paired reads were merged using COPE v1.2.5, and each unique nucleotide sequence was defined as a clonotype. Clonotypes were aligned to IMGT TRBV, TRBD and TRBJ reference segments using MiTCR v1.1. Only V-J combinations with frequency above 0.0001, covering about 99% of repertoires, were analysed. A TCS score was defined as the ratio of F50 (clonal expansion) to E x V (chaos), with BLOSUM62-based TCRdist applied between CDR3 peptides within each V-J. Welch's t-statistics and random forest reduced around 510 V-J features to roughly 13, which were used in a naive Bayes classifier (R e1071). The similarity between thyroid and blood repertoires was quantified using the Morisita-Horn index. TCRdb cleaned the public reads at Q25 with fastp, built clones with MiXCR and kept in-frame beta chains. A single entry per CDR3 protein holds the most common genes and DNA from its merged rows. These V and J calls originate from TCRdb's pipeline instead of the authors' own analysis. This sample lists a few hundred thousand distinct CDR3 sequences; 46% were detected once. The ten largest clones add up to about 7.8% of the sample.

Including the terminal cysteine and phenylalanine, the CDR3 comprises 15 residues. Only the CDR3 portion is preserved as DNA: 45 bases, with reading frame beginning at the first base. The germline V gene sets CDR1 to WSHSY and CDR2 to SAAADI. V is shortened by 2 bases, J by 0 bases, and the region joining them spans 10 bases. This clonotype was counted many times. Which antigen it targets is not known. No per-base quality is available; no much larger clone lies one base away. Stable Graves' hyperthyroidism was defined as the absence of progression to ophthalmopathy over 18 months of follow-up. Hyperthyroidism patients were aged 18 to 65 years and newly diagnosed, with disease duration of less than 2 months. Exclusion was applied to patients with uncontrolled infections, other autoimmune diseases, pregnancy or lactation. Diagnoses were established on the basis of clinical symptoms, serum thyroxine and TRAb, thyroid ultrasound, and orbital computed tomography. Total RNA was extracted using Trizol reagent, and RNA quality was assessed on an Agilent 2100 Bioanalyzer.

The sample consisted of peripheral blood or thyroid tissue (not recorded which). This chain is built from TRBV10-2 and TRBJ2-5; a tentative D match to TRBD1 spans 5 bases. The TCR originated in a young woman with Graves' hyperthyroidism. The nucleotide sequence is TGCGCCAGCAGTGAGCCGACAGTATACCAAGAGACCCAGTACTTC. Its translation reads: CASSEPTVYQETQYF.